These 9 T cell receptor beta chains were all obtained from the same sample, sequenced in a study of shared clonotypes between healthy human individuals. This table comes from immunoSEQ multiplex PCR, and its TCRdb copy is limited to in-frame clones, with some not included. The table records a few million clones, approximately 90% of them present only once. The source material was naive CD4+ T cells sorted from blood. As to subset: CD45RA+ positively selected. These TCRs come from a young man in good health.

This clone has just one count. The CDR3 sequence is CASSAGTSALNEQFF. CDR3 nucleotides: TGTGCCAGCAGCGCCGGGACTAGCGCCCTCAATGAGCAGTTCTTC. The chain has TRBV2 and TRBJ2-1, with 10 bases that match TRBD2. Germline values: CDR1 SNHLY, CDR2 FYNNEI. This CDR3 is 15 amino acids long. Unmatched junction bases numbered 8, after V lost 6 bases and J lost 6 bases.

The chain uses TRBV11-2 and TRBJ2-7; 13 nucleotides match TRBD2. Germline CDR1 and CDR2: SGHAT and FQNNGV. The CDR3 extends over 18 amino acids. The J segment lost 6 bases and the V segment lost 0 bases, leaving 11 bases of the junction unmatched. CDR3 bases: TGTGCCAGCAGCTTAGAGGGTCGGACTAGCGGGAGTCTCGTCGAGCAGTACTTC. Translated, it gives CASSLEGRTSGSLVEQYF. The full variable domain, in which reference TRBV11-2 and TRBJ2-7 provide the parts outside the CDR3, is EAGVAQSPRYKIIEKRQSVAFWCNPISGHATLYWYQQILGQGPKLLIQFQNNGVVDDSQLPKDRFSAERLKGVDSTLKIQPAKLEDSAVYLCASSLEGRTSGSLVEQYFGPGTRLTVT.

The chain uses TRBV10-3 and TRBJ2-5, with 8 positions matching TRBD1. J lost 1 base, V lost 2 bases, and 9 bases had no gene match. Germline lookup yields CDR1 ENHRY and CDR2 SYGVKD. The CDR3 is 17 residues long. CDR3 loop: CAISEGQGAPGQETQYF. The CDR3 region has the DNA TGTGCCATCAGTGAGGGACAGGGTGCCCCGGGCCAAGAGACCCAGTACTTC.

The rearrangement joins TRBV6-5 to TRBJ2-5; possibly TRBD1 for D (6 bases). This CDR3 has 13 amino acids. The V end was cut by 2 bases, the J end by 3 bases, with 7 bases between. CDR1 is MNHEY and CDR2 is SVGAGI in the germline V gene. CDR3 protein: CASSYTGKETQYF. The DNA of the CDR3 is TGTGCCAGCAGTTACACAGGGAAAGAGACCCAGTACTTC.

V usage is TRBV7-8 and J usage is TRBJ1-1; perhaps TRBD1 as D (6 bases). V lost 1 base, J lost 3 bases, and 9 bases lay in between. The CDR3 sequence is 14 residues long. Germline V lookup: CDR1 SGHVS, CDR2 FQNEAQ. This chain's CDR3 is CASSLDRAHTEAFF. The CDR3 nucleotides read TGTGCCAGCAGCTTAGACAGGGCCCACACTGAAGCTTTCTTT.

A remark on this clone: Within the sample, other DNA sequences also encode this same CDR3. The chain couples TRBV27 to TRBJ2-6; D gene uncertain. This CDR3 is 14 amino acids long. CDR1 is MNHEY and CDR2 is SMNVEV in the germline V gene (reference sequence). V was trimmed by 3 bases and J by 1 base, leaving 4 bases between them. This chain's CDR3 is CASSLSSGANVLTF. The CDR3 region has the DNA TGTGCCAGCAGTTTGAGTTCTGGGGCCAACGTCCTGACTTTC.

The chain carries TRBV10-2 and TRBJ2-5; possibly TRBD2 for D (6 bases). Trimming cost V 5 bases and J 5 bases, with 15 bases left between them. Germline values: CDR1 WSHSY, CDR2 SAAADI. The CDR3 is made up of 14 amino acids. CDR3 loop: CASSPRVGGETQYF. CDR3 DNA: TGCGCCAGCAGTCCCAGGGTGGGAGGTGAGACCCAGTACTTC.

The CDR3 here is CASSERGLLNTGELFF. CDR3 coding DNA: TGCGCCAGCAGTGAAAGGGGCCTTCTTAACACCGGGGAGCTGTTTTTT. V usage is TRBV5-1 and J usage is TRBJ2-2, with D possibly matching TRBD1 (5 bases). The CDR3 is 16 amino acids. V dropped 5 bases and J dropped 2 bases, with 16 bases sitting between them. Germline assignment: CDR1 SGHRS and CDR2 YFSETQ.

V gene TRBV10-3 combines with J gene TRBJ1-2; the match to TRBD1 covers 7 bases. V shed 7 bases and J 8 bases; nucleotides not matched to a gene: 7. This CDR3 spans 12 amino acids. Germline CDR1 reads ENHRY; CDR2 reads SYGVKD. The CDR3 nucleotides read TGTGCCATCACCCTAACAGGGGAGGGCTACACCTTC. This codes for CAITLTGEGYTF.